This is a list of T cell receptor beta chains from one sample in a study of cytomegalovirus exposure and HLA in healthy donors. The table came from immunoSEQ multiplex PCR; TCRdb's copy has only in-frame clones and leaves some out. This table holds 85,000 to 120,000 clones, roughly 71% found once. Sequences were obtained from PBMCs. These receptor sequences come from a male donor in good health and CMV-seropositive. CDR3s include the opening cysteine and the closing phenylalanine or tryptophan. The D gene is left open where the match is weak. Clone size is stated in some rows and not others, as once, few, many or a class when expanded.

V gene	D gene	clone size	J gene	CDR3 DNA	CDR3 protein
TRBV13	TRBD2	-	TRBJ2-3	TGTGCCAGCAGCTCCATACTCCCACTAGCGGGAGGCACAGATACGCAGTATTTT	CASSSILPLAGGTDTQYF
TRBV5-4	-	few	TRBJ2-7	TGTGCCAGCAGACCACAGGGATACGTCGGCGAGCAGTACTTC	CASRPQGYVGEQYF
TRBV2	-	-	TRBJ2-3	TGTGCCAGCACTCAAGTGGTAGGCACAGATACGCAGTATTTT	CASTQVVGTDTQYF
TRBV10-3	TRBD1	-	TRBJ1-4	TGTGCCATCAGTCCAGGGGGCGCGGATGAAAAACTGTTTTTT	CAISPGGADEKLFF
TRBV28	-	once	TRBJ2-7	TGTGCCAGCAGCCCACAGGGACAAAGCTACGAGCAGTACTTC	CASSPQGQSYEQYF
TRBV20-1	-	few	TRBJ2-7	TGCAGTGCTAGTACTAGCAGGCTTGAGTACTTC	CSASTSRLEYF
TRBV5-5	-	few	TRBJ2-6	TGTGCCAGCAGCCGTACAGGGGGGGCCAACGTCCTGACTTTC	CASSRTGGANVLTF
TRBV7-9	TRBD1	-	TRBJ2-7	TGTGCCAGCAGCCCCGGGACAGGGGTTGCCGAGCAGTACTTC	CASSPGTGVAEQYF
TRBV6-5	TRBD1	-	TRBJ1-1	TGTGCCAGCAGTTACTCAACAGGGGCAATGAACACTGAAGCTTTCTTT	CASSYSTGAMNTEAFF
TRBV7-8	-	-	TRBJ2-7	TGTGCCAGCAGCTCGAGGTCGGCGGCCGGGGACGAGCAGTACTTC	CASSSRSAAGDEQYF
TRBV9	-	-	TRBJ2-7	TGTGCCAGCAGCCTATCCGGTCCTGACGAGCAGTACTTC	CASSLSGPDEQYF
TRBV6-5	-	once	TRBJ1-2	TGTGCCAGCAGTTACTATGGGGGCAACTATGGCTACACCTTC	CASSYYGGNYGYTF
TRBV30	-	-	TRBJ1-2	TGTGCCTGGAGTGTACTAAGGACAGCCTATGGCTACACCTTC	CAWSVLRTAYGYTF
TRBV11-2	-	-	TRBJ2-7	TGTGCCAGCAGCTCTTACTACGAGCAGTACTTC	CASSSYYEQYF
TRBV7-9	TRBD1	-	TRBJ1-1	TGTGCCAGCAGGATGGGACAGACGAACACTGAAGCTTTCTTT	CASRMGQTNTEAFF
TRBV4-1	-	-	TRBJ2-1	TGCGCCAGCAGCCCCCTGGGGGGGGCACTGTACAATGAGCAGTTCTTC	CASSPLGGALYNEQFF
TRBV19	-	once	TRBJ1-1	TGTGCCAGTCGAAGTGGGGCAGGGACTGAAGCTTTCTTT	CASRSGAGTEAFF
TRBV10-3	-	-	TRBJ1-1	TGTGCCATCAAACAAACAATGGGGAGGCTGCTAAAAAGCACTGAAGCTTTCTTT	CAIKQTMGRLLKSTEAFF
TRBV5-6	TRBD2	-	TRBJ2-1	TGTGCCAGCAGCGGCCTAGCGGGCTACAATGAGCAGTTCTTC	CASSGLAGYNEQFF
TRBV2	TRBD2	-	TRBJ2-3	TGTGCCAGCAGTGGTCTAGCGGGGGCCTCAGATACGCAGTATTTT	CASSGLAGASDTQYF
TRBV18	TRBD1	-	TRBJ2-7	TGTGCCAGCACCTGGACAGGGAGCTCCTACGAGCAGTACTTC	CASTWTGSSYEQYF
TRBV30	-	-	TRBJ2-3	TGTGCCTGGAGTGGGGAGGGGGGAATAAGGACGCAGTATTTT	CAWSGEGGIRTQYF
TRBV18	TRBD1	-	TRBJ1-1	TGTGCCAGCTCACCACAGGGGGCGGAGGATGAAGCTTTCTTT	CASSPQGAEDEAFF
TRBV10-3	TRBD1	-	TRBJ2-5	TGTGCCATCAGGCCAGAGGGGGCAGAGCAGTACTTC	CAIRPEGAEQYF
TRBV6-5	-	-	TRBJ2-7	TGTGCCAGCAGATTTCAGAAAAACTACGAGCAGTACTTC	CASRFQKNYEQYF
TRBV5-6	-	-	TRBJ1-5	TGTGCCAGCAGCTTGGGTGGGGGGGCCGGGGACTGGGATCAGCCCCAGCATTTT	CASSLGGGAGDWDQPQHF
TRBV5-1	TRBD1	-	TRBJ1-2	TGCGCCAGCAGCCTAAGACAGGGACATGATGGCTACACCTTC	CASSLRQGHDGYTF
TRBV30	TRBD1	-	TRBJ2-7	TGTGCCTGGGACAGGGGGTACGAGCAGTACTTC	CAWDRGYEQYF
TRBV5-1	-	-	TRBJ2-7	TGCGCCAGCAGCTTGGAGGCGGGGGCCATCTCCTACGAGCAGTACTTC	CASSLEAGAISYEQYF
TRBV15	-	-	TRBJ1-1	TGTGCCACCAGCAGAGAGTTAGGCGGGGATATGAACACTGAAGCTTTCTTT	CATSRELGGDMNTEAFF
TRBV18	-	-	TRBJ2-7	TGTGCCAGCTCACCCACAGCCTCAGACTACGAGCAGTACTTC	CASSPTASDYEQYF
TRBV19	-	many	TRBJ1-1	TGTGCCAGTAGTCTCCAACAGACCATGAACACTGAAGCTTTCTTT	CASSLQQTMNTEAFF
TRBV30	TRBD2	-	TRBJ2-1	TGTGCCTTCTGGGGTCTAGCGGAGCTCTACAATGAGCAGTTCTTC	CAFWGLAELYNEQFF
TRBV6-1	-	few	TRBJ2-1	TGTGCCAGCCTAGGGGATGCTTTTAATGAGCAGTTCTTC	CASLGDAFNEQFF
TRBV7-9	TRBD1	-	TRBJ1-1	TGTGCCAGCAGCTTATCTCGGACAGGGGGTCCTGACACTGAAGCTTTCTTT	CASSLSRTGGPDTEAFF
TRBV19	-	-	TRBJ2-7	TGTGCCAGTAGTGGGCGGTCGGGGGACGAGCAGTACTTC	CASSGRSGDEQYF
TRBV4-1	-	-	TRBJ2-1	TGCGCCAGCAGCCAAAGCCCGACTAGCAATGAGCAGTTCTTC	CASSQSPTSNEQFF